One sample yielded the 17 T cell receptor beta chains listed below, sequenced in a study of blood T cell repertoires in COVID-19. TCRdb's copy holds only in-frame clones and misses some; the assay was immunoSEQ multiplex PCR. The sample includes about 89,000 clones, about 85% of them seen just once. Sequenced sample: peripheral blood. All receptors come from an elderly woman with acute or convalescent COVID-19.

V is TRBV7-2 and J is TRBJ2-5, with a weak D call TRBD1 (6 bases). Looked up from germline, CDR1 is SGHTA and CDR2 is FQGNSA. Trimming pared 5 bases from V and 2 bases from J, leaving 12 bases between. This CDR3 region has 14 residues. CDR3 nucleotides: TGTGCCAGCAGCCCGGGACACTCACAAGAGACCCAGTACTTC. Encoded protein: CASSPGHSQETQYF. The full variable domain, rest sourced from reference TRBV7-2 and TRBJ2-5, is GAGVSQSPSNKVTEKGKDVELRCDPISGHTALYWYRQSLGQGLEFLIYFQGNSAPDKSGLPSDRFSAERTGGSVSTLTIQRTQQEDSAVYLCASSPGHSQETQYFGPGTRLLVL.

The rearrangement uses TRBV2 and TRBJ2-5; possibly TRBD2 for D (6 bases). Trimming left V 5 bases short and J 7 bases short, with 8 bases between. The germline V gene encodes CDR1 SNHLY and CDR2 FYNNEI. CDR3 length equals 11 residues. CDR3 in amino acids: CASSPGGTQYF. The DNA of the CDR3 is TGTGCCAGCAGTCCCGGGGGGACCCAGTACTTC.

The rearrangement links TRBV7-2 to TRBJ2-2; TRBD1 agrees at 10 bases. From germline, CDR1 is SGHTA and CDR2 FQGNSA. With 5 bases clipped from V and 2 bases from J, the junction kept 5 bases outside the gene matches. The CDR3 runs to 16 residues. CDR3 residues: CASSLRDRGNTGELFF. The CDR3 region has the DNA TGTGCCAGCAGCCTACGGGACAGGGGAAACACCGGGGAGCTGTTTTTT.

The chain uses TRBV30 and TRBJ1-4; tentative D call: TRBD1 (5 bases). There are 13 residues in the CDR3. The V end lost 5 bases, the J end lost 4 bases, and 11 bases lay between the germline ends. Germline CDR1 and CDR2: GTSNPN and SVGIG (reference sequence). The CDR3 DNA sequence: TGTGCCTGGGGCTCAGGGCATAATGAAAAACTGTTTTTT. Amino acid sequence: CAWGSGHNEKLFF.

V gene TRBV29-1 combines with J gene TRBJ1-2; the match to TRBD1 covers 8 bases. Trimming at V came to 7 bases and at J to 0 bases, leaving 4 bases not matched to a gene. Germline CDR1 SQVTM, CDR2 ANQGSEA. This CDR3 comprises 13 residues. CDR3 residues: CSASTGANYGYTF. CDR3 bases: TGCAGCGCATCGACAGGGGCTAACTATGGCTACACCTTC.

This clone was detected only once. The genes are TRBV15 and TRBJ2-7, with D tentatively TRBD2 (7 bases). CDR1 is LNHNV, CDR2 YYDKDF, per germline (reference sequence). This CDR3 has 15 residues. V dropped 0 bases and J dropped 5 bases, with 14 bases sitting between them. CDR3 nucleotides: TGTGCCACCAGCAGAGATGTAGGGGGGAGGGACGAGCAGTACTTC. It yields the protein CATSRDVGGRDEQYF.

The chain employs TRBV3-1 (or the pseudogene TRBV3-2) and TRBJ1-2; the D is unclear. Trimming removed 3 bases from V and 5 bases from J, with 7 bases in between. Germline V gives CDR1 LGHDT, CDR2 YNNKEL (reference sequence). This CDR3 contains 12 residues. The CDR3 DNA is TGTGCCAGCAGCCAGGGCCCTTATGGCTACACCTTC. It encodes CASSQGPYGYTF.

This clone was detected only a few times. The CDR3 loop is CASSLKGGAGEAFF. The CDR3 coding sequence is TGTGCCAGCAGCTTAAAAGGGGGGGCAGGTGAAGCTTTCTTT. The chain recombines TRBV7-3 with TRBJ1-1, with D possibly matching TRBD1 (6 bases). V dropped 1 base and J dropped 7 bases, with 13 bases sitting between them. CDR3 length equals 14 residues. Germline loops: CDR1 SGHTA, CDR2 FQGTGA.

The chain combines TRBV6-5 with TRBJ2-7; the D gene is possibly TRBD1 (6 bases). The CDR3 has 15 residues. Trimming took off 6 bases at V and 0 bases at J, with 15 bases between the two ends. The germline CDR1 and CDR2 sequences are MNHEY and SVGAGI. The CDR3 loop is CASRRTGSDSYEQYV. The CDR3 region has the DNA TGTGCCAGCAGAAGAACAGGGTCTGACTCCTACGAGCAGTACGTC.

This rearrangement joins TRBV9 to TRBJ2-3; 10 bases match TRBD2. Germline lookup yields CDR1 SGDLS and CDR2 YYNGEE. The CDR3 has 19 amino acids. V dropped 1 base and J dropped 1; count of bases not matched to a gene: 12. In nucleotides, the CDR3 is TGTGCCAGCAGCGTAAGTCTAGCGGGGGCTTCGAGGGGCACAGATACGCAGTATTTT. This gives the protein CASSVSLAGASRGTDTQYF.

V usage is TRBV7-8 and J usage is TRBJ1-2; D is possibly TRBD1 (6 bases). Trimming shortened V by 5 bases and J by 2 bases, and 12 bases separated the two germline ends. Germline V lookup: CDR1 SGHVS, CDR2 FQNEAQ. This CDR3 has 14 residues. The CDR3 loop is CASSILQGNYGYTF. Here the CDR3 DNA reads TGTGCCAGCAGCATCCTACAGGGAAACTATGGCTACACCTTC. The variable domain in full, completed from reference TRBV7-8 and TRBJ1-2, reads GAGVSQSPRYKVAKRGQDVALRCDPISGHVSLFWYQQALGQGPEFLTYFQNEAQLDKSGLPSDRFFAERPEGSVSTLKIQRTQQEDSAVYLCASSILQGNYGYTFGSGTRLTVV.

The V call is TRBV18, the J call TRBJ1-3; D unresolved. Trimming left V 3 bases short and J 0 bases short, with 12 bases between. CDR1 and CDR2 from the germline V gene are KGHSH and LQKENI. The CDR3 extends over 16 amino acids. CDR3 in DNA: TGTGCCAGCTCACCCGCCCTCCTAAGCTCTGGAAACACCATATATTTT. It codes for CASSPALLSSGNTIYF.

The chain has TRBV19 and TRBJ2-1, with 9 bases matching TRBD1. This CDR3 is 13 amino acids long. Germline assignment: CDR1 LNHDA and CDR2 SQIVND (reference sequence). The V segment lost 5 bases and the J segment 6 bases; nucleotides outside the gene matches: 2. The CDR3 sequence is CASSPTGGNEQFF. DNA for the CDR3: TGTGCCAGTAGTCCGACAGGGGGCAATGAGCAGTTCTTC.

The rearrangement links TRBV5-1 to TRBJ2-2; D call uncertain. The germline V gene has CDR1 SGHRS and CDR2 YFSETQ. This CDR3 comprises 13 residues. V lost 4 bases, J lost 5 bases, and 9 bases lay in between. Written as DNA, the CDR3 is TGCGCCAGCAGCCTAAGATGGACCGGGGAGCTGTTTTTT. Encoded protein: CASSLRWTGELFF.

The chain employs TRBV18 and TRBJ1-1; 7 bases are shared with TRBD1. The CDR3 covers 14 residues. Unmatched junction bases numbered 3, after V lost 4 bases and J lost 1 base. Germline V CDR1 and CDR2: KGHSH, LQKENI. The CDR3 DNA sequence: TGTGCCAGCTCACAGGGGACAGCGAACACTGAAGCTTTCTTT. It specifies CASSQGTANTEAFF.

The chain combines TRBV28 with TRBJ1-5; unclear D gene. Germline CDR1 MDHEN, CDR2 SYDVKM. Trimming cost V 5 bases and J 4 bases, with 21 bases left between them. CDR3 size: 17 residues. DNA for the CDR3: TGTGCCAGCAGTCTAGATAGTAGCAGTACCATTAATCAGCCCCAGCATTTT. Translation: CASSLDSSSTINQPQHF. Full variable domain (outside the CDR3, taken from reference TRBV28 and TRBJ1-5): DVKVTQSSRYLVKRTGEKVFLECVQDMDHENMFWYRQDPGLGLRLIYFSYDVKMKEKGDIPEGYSVSREKKERFSLILESASTNQTSMYLCASSLDSSSTINQPQHFGDGTRLSIL.

This sequence joins TRBV18 and TRBJ1-1; no reliable D call. The V gene lost 8 bases and the J gene lost 0 bases, with 13 bases spanning the gap. CDR1 and CDR2 (germline): KGHSH, LQKENI. This CDR3 has 14 residues. The CDR3 nucleotides read TGTGCCAGCGCCCGTGCGGGGATGAACACTGAAGCTTTCTTT. The encoded protein is CASARAGMNTEAFF.